This entry lists 16 T cell receptor beta chains sequenced from one sample in a study of CD8+CD57+ T cells in acquired aplastic anemia. Only patients with CD8+CD57+ cell expansion on flow cytometry were chosen for sequencing. Genomic DNA constituted the template upon which TCR beta VDJ and CDR3 profiling was performed. TCRdb analysed the reads with MiXCR anew, one entry per CDR3 protein. The data contain 200,000 to 250,000 distinct CDR3 sequences, approximately 65% of them seen just once; the ten biggest clones take up around 60%. The specimen was sorted CD4+, CD8+, or CD8+CD57+ T cells (not recorded which) from PBMCs. The receptors were gathered from a human donor with aplastic anemia.

The rearrangement joins TRBV9 to TRBJ1-6; possibly TRBD1 for D (6 bases). The CDR3 has 14 residues. Germline assignment: CDR1 SGDLS and CDR2 YYNGEE. V was pared by 0 bases and J by 11 bases, with 12 bases between. The CDR3 loop reads CASSVGQAPAPLHF. The CDR3 DNA is TGTGCCAGCAGCGTAGGACAGGCGCCGGCACCCCTCCACTTT. Supplemented by reference TRBV9 and TRBJ1-6, the full variable domain reads DSGVTQTPKHLITATGQRVTLRCSPRSGDLSVYWYQQSLDQGLQFLIQYYNGEERAKGNILERFSAQQFPDLHSELNLSSLELGDSALYFCASSVGQAPAPLHFGNGTRLTVT.

The rearrangement joins TRBV19 to TRBJ2-2, with D tentatively TRBD1 (5 bases). Germline-derived CDR1 and CDR2 are LNHDA and SQIVND (reference sequence). Deletions cut 5 bases from V and 3 bases from J, with 10 bases between. The CDR3 runs 14 residues. DNA for the CDR3: TGTGCCAGTAGTCGGGCAGGGTACACCGGGGAGCTGTTTTTT. Its protein product is CASSRAGYTGELFF.

The chain employs TRBV20-1 and TRBJ2-3; D unclear. Trimming stripped 6 bases from V and 2 bases from J, with 6 bases between. The CDR3 is 11 residues long. From germline, CDR1 is DFQATT and CDR2 SNEGSKA (reference sequence). CDR3 coding DNA: TGCAGTGCCGCCTTCACAGATACGCAGTATTTT. The encoded protein is CSAAFTDTQYF.

Turning to this clonotype: A junction boundary mismatches the germline segment, possibly from a read error. V usage is TRBV7-7 and J usage is TRBJ2-5, with 8 nucleotides matching TRBD2. The germline gives CDR1 SSHAT, CDR2 FNYEAQ (reference sequence). The CDR3 has 16 residues. CDR3 in amino acids: CASSLAGSRDQETQYF. For the CDR3, the DNA is TGTGCTAGCAGCTTAGCGGGGAGCCGTGACCAAGAGACCCAGTACTTC.

The chain recombines TRBV15 with TRBJ2-5; D not resolved. Looked up from germline, CDR1 is LNHNV and CDR2 is YYDKDF (reference sequence). This CDR3 contains 13 residues. The V end lost 8 bases, the J end lost 5 bases, and 15 bases lay between the germline ends. The CDR3 nucleotides read TGTGCCACCTGGGCTGGCGGTTACGAGACCCAGTACTTC. Protein: CATWAGGYETQYF.

The CDR3 DNA reads TGTGCCACCAGCAGAGATGTTGTGGGCAATCAGCCCCAGCATTTT. The encoded protein is CATSRDVVGNQPQHF. The chain joins TRBV15 to TRBJ1-5; D remains unclear. This CDR3 has 15 residues. V was trimmed by 0 bases and J by 2 bases, leaving 8 bases between them. Germline V gene data show CDR1 as LNHNV and CDR2 as YYDKDF (reference sequence).

The V call is TRBV12-3 or TRBV12-4, the J call TRBJ1-5, with 8 bases matching TRBD1. The CDR3 totals 15 residues. The ends lost 3 bases at V and 7 bases at J; junction bases unmatched: 8. In nucleotides, the CDR3 is TGTGCCAGCAGTTTCGGGCAGGGGGCGGGCCAGCCCCAGCATTTT. It encodes CASSFGQGAGQPQHF.

This chain links TRBV20-1 with TRBJ1-5; TRBD1 might be the D (5 bases). V gave up 6 bases and J gave up 2 bases, with 8 bases separating them. The CDR3 covers 12 residues. From germline, CDR1 is DFQATT and CDR2 SNEGSKA (reference sequence). The CDR3 loop reads CSALGGNQPQHF. CDR3 nucleotides: TGCAGTGCCTTGGGGGGCAATCAGCCCCAGCATTTT.

This clonotype was detected many times. This chain uses TRBV2 with TRBJ2-3; 16 bases match TRBD2. Trimming removed 4 bases from V and 2 bases from J; junction bases left unmatched: 6. The germline CDR1 and CDR2 sequences are SNHLY and FYNNEI. There are 18 residues in the CDR3. In DNA, the CDR3 is TGTGCCAGCAGTGTATTGGGGACTAGCGGGGGGGACACAGATACGCAGTATTTT. It is translated as CASSVLGTSGGDTDTQYF. Complete variable domain (other parts from reference TRBV2 and TRBJ2-3): EPEVTQTPSHQVTQMGQEVILRCVPISNHLYFYWYRQILGQKVEFLVSFYNNEISEKSEIFDDQFSVERPDGSNFTLKIRSTKLEDSAMYFCASSVLGTSGGDTDTQYFGPGTRLTVL.

This chain uses TRBV15 with TRBJ1-4; perhaps TRBD1 as D (5 bases). This CDR3 has 13 residues. Trimming stripped 0 bases from V and 8 bases from J, with 7 bases between. Germline V gives CDR1 LNHNV, CDR2 YYDKDF (reference sequence). DNA for the CDR3: TGTGCCACCAGCAGAGAGGGGCGGGAAAAACTGTTTTTT. Translated: CATSREGREKLFF.

V gene TRBV25-1 combines with J gene TRBJ1-1; D is unresolved. Germline CDR1 is MGHDK and CDR2 is SYGVNS. CDR3 size: 15 residues. Trimming left V 3 bases short and J 1 base short, with 12 bases between. CDR3 sequence (DNA): TGTGCCAGCAGTGATGGTATTTTCGCGAACACTGAAGCTTTCTTT. Translated: CASSDGIFANTEAFF.

In its sample, this clonotype was seen a few times. The chain joins TRBV9 to TRBJ1-3, with D uncertain. Germline V gives CDR1 SGDLS, CDR2 YYNGEE. V gave up 3 bases and J gave up 7 bases, with 5 bases separating them. The CDR3 is 11 amino acids. The CDR3: CASSGSNTIYF. CDR3 DNA sequence: TGTGCCAGCAGCGGGTCGAACACCATATATTTT.

The chain combines TRBV15 with TRBJ1-1, with TRBD1 as a possible D gene (6 bases). Germline loops: CDR1 LNHNV, CDR2 YYDKDF (reference sequence). This CDR3 is 20 amino acids long. V was clipped by 2 bases and J by 1 base, with 26 bases between them. CDR3 bases: TGTGCCACCAGCAGACGGGGGGCCCAATCCAACAGGGAGGCGAACACTGAAGCTTTCTTT. Translated: CATSRRGAQSNREANTEAFF.

The chain links TRBV7-9 to TRBJ1-5; 9 bases match TRBD1. Germline V gene sequence: CDR1 SEHNR, CDR2 FQNEAQ (reference sequence). The CDR3 is 16 residues long. Losses at the gene ends were 1 base for V and 5 bases for J; bases not matched to a gene: 6. Here the CDR3 DNA reads TGTGCCAGCAGCTTAGTTGGGACAGGGATATATCAGCCCCAGCATTTT. Translating it yields CASSLVGTGIYQPQHF.

On this clonotype itself: A much larger clonotype is one base distant, so this may be a read error. The chain couples TRBV6-6 to TRBJ2-3; 10 bases line up with TRBD2. The V and J ends lost 3 bases and 8 bases, in that order; junction bases with no gene match: 8. Germline V lookup: CDR1 MNHNY, CDR2 SVGAGI (reference sequence). The CDR3 extends over 15 amino acids. The CDR3 DNA follows: TGTGCCAGCAGTTATACTAGCGGGGTTAGAGGTACGCAGTATTTT. Its translation is CASSYTSGVRGTQYF.

This clonotype came up a few times. This CDR3 reads CASSEATGVIYEQYF. In DNA, the CDR3 is TGTGCCAGCAGTGAAGCGACAGGGGTGATTTACGAGCAGTACTTC. The rearrangement uses TRBV2 and TRBJ2-7, with 8 bases that match TRBD1. The J segment lost 4 bases and the V segment lost 0 bases, leaving 5 bases of the junction unmatched. This CDR3 contains 15 residues. CDR1 and CDR2 from the germline V gene are SNHLY and FYNNEI.